Listed below are T cell receptor beta chains from one sample, sequenced in a study of blood T cell repertoires in COVID-19. Clones were sequenced by immunoSEQ multiplex PCR, and TCRdb holds only the in-frame ones, with some missing. Of some 160,000 clones in the sample, approximately 92% are singletons; the top ten hold around 2.9%. The specimen was peripheral blood. These receptors all come from a woman in her fifties or sixties with active COVID-19. CDR3s include the opening cysteine and the closing phenylalanine or tryptophan. The D gene is left open where the match is weak. Some rows mark clone size as missing; the rest say once, few, many or name a class of expanded clone.

j_call d_call clone_size v_call cdr3_nt cdr3_aa
TRBJ2-3 TRBD2 - TRBV7-7 TGTGCTAGCAGTCCCGGGACTAGCCTCACAGATACGCAGTATTTT CASSPGTSLTDTQYF
TRBJ2-1 TRBD2 - TRBV2 TGTGCCAGCAGTGAAGCGCTTCTGCGGGAGAGATACAATGAGCAGTTCTTC CASSEALLRERYNEQFF
TRBJ2-7 - few TRBV7-2 TGTGCCAGCAGCTTATCTCTGGGCAGGCAGCACATCCACGAGCAGTACTTC CASSLSLGRQHIHEQYF
TRBJ2-3 TRBD2 - TRBV30 TGTGCCTGGAGTGTGGGTAGCGGGGCTAGCACAGATACGCAGTATTTT CAWSVGSGASTDTQYF
TRBJ2-1 - - TRBV6-5 TGTGCCAGCAGTAAGCACAATGAGCAGTTCTTC CASSKHNEQFF
TRBJ1-2 - - TRBV7-2 TGTGCCAGCAGCGCTATCAGGGGTTGGGTCTATGGCTACACCTTC CASSAIRGWVYGYTF
TRBJ1-1 TRBD1 few TRBV29-1 TGCAGCGTTGTAGGACAGGGGAACACTGAAGCTTTCTTT CSVVGQGNTEAFF
TRBJ2-7 - - TRBV6-5 TGTGCCAGCAGTCAAAGCGGACTTGGCGAGCAGTACTTC CASSQSGLGEQYF
TRBJ2-7 - - TRBV14 TGTGCCAGCAGCCCGCACACTACAGGGAACCAGTACTTC CASSPHTTGNQYF
TRBJ1-1 - - TRBV18 TGTGCCAGCTCACCAAGACAGCCGGGTGGCACTGAAGCTTTCTTT CASSPRQPGGTEAFF
TRBJ2-3 TRBD2 - TRBV28 TGTGCCAGCAGTCACGGGGCCAAATTTAGCGGGAGGGCCCGAGATACGCAGTATTTT CASSHGAKFSGRARDTQYF
TRBJ1-5 - - TRBV27 TGTGCCAGCGGTCAGGGGCCCAATCAGCCCCAGCATTTT CASGQGPNQPQHF
TRBJ1-2 TRBD1 - TRBV11-2 TGTGCCAGCAGCTTAGGCACAGGGGGAGGATATGGCTACACCTTC CASSLGTGGGYGYTF
TRBJ2-3 TRBD2 - TRBV7-2 TGTGCCAGCAGCTGGGGACTAGCGGGAGGGCCTGCGCAGTATTTT CASSWGLAGGPAQYF
TRBJ2-2 TRBD2 - TRBV5-1 TGCGCCAGCAGCGGGACTAGCGGGAACACCGGGGAGCTGTTTTTT CASSGTSGNTGELFF
TRBJ2-7 TRBD1 - TRBV7-2 TGTGCCAGCAGCCCACCACTCGACAGGGTGTACGAGCAGTACTTC CASSPPLDRVYEQYF
TRBJ2-5 TRBD1 - TRBV30 TGTGCCTGGAGTATCCGGGACAGGGGGCGAGAGACCCAGTACTTC CAWSIRDRGRETQYF
TRBJ2-1 TRBD1 - TRBV18 TGTGCCAGCTCACCAGGCAACAGGGGATGGGGCAACAATGAGCAGTTCTTC CASSPGNRGWGNNEQFF
TRBJ2-3 TRBD2 - TRBV28 TGTGCCAGCAGCAGCCCGGGACTAGCGGGTTTAAGGAGCCCAGATACGCAGTATTTT CASSSPGLAGLRSPDTQYF
TRBJ2-3 TRBD1 - TRBV27 TGTGCCAGCAAGGGGGCGTCAGATACGCAGTATTTT CASKGASDTQYF
TRBJ2-1 TRBD1 - TRBV18 TGTGCCAGCTCACCGGCGGGACAGGTGAATGAGCAGTTCTTC CASSPAGQVNEQFF
TRBJ2-3 - once TRBV29-1 TGCAGCACTCGGGGAGCTAGCACAGATACGCAGTATTTT CSTRGASTDTQYF
TRBJ2-1 TRBD2 - TRBV5-1 TGCGCCAGCAGCATCGATAGCGGGGCACATAATAAGCAGTTCTTC CASSIDSGAHNKQFF
TRBJ1-2 - - TRBV5-6 TGTGCCAGCAGCTTGGCGACAAGTCCCGGTGCGTCTGGCTACACCTTC CASSLATSPGASGYTF
TRBJ2-7 - - TRBV4-3 TGCGCCAGCAGCCAAGTGGGTGGGGGGAGCGGGTACGAGCAGTACTTC CASSQVGGGSGYEQYF
TRBJ2-1 TRBD2 - TRBV5-5 TGTGCCAGCCTCCGGGAGGCCTACAATGAGCAGTTCTTC CASLREAYNEQFF
TRBJ1-4 - - TRBV2 TGTGCCAGCAGTGGAGGGGGTCAAACTAATGAAAAACTGTTTTTT CASSGGGQTNEKLFF
TRBJ2-5 - - TRBV28 TGTGCCAGCAGTTCATGGGCAGGGGCGCAAGAGACCCAGTACTTC CASSSWAGAQETQYF
TRBJ2-2 - few TRBV5-1 TGCGCCAGCAGCTTGTCAGGAGGACGGACCGGGGAGCTGTTTTTT CASSLSGGRTGELFF
TRBJ2-1 TRBD1 - TRBV7-3 TGTGCCAGCAGCCCAGGACAGGGGGAGGGTAATGAGCAGTTCTTC CASSPGQGEGNEQFF
TRBJ1-1 - - TRBV7-9 TGTGCCAGCAGCTTCCAGGGGAAATCCACCACTGAAGCTTTCTTT CASSFQGKSTTEAFF
TRBJ2-1 TRBD2 - TRBV18 TGTGCCAGCTCACCCGCTAGCGGAAGCTCCTACAATGAGCAGTTCTTC CASSPASGSSYNEQFF
TRBJ2-5 - - TRBV18 TGTGCCAGCTCACCACTTAGCTCACAAGAGACCCAGTACTTC CASSPLSSQETQYF
TRBJ2-4 - - TRBV5-6 TGTGCCAGCAGCCTCTGGACCGGGGTAGCCAAAAACATTCAGTACTTC CASSLWTGVAKNIQYF